This TCR beta chain was found in a study of shared clonotypes between healthy human individuals. Replicate sorted-subset PCRs were loaded with around 220 ng DNA, about 31,000 T cell genomes. Clones were sequenced by immunoSEQ multiplex PCR, and TCRdb holds only the in-frame ones, with some missing. Among 650,000 to 700,000 clones, less than 95% were seen once, and the ten largest hold 34%. The V gene's germline CDR1 is MGHRA and CDR2 YSYEKL. The ends were cut back, 5 bases at V and 4 bases at J, with 18 bases in the middle. The CDR3 covers 15 residues. The sequenced sample was memory CD8+ T cells from PBMCs. Specified subset: CD45RO+ cells pooled with CCR7-negative TemRA cells. The origin of this receptor is a man aged 18 to 29 in good health. Some clones in this sample may be carry-over from other donors' samples. This chain uses TRBV4-1 with TRBJ2-7; possibly TRBD1 or TRBD2 for D (5 bases each). The CDR3 here is CASSITGTSSYEQYF. The CDR3 bases are TGCGCCAGCAGCATAACCGGGACCTCATCATACGAGCAGTACTTC.